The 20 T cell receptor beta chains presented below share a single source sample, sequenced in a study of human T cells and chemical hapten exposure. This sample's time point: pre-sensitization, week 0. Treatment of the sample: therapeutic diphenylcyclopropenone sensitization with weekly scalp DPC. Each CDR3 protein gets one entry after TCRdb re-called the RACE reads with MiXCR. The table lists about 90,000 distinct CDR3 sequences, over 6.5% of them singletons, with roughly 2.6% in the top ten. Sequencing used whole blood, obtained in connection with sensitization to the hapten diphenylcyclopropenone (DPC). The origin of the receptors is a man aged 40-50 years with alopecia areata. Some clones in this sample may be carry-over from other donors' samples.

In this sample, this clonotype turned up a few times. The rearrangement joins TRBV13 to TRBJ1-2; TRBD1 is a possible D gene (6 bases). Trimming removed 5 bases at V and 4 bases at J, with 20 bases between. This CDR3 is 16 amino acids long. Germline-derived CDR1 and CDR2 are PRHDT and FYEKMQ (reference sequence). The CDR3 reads CASSAVGGAHSYGYTF. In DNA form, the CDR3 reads TGTGCCAGCAGCGCGGTCGGGGGGGCGCATTCCTATGGCTACACCTTC. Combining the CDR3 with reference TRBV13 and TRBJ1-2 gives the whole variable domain AAGVIQSPRHLIKEKRETATLKCYPIPRHDTVYWYQQGPGQDPQFLISFYEKMQSDKGSIPDRFSAQQFSDYHSELNMSSLELGDSALYFCASSAVGGAHSYGYTFGSGTRLTVV.

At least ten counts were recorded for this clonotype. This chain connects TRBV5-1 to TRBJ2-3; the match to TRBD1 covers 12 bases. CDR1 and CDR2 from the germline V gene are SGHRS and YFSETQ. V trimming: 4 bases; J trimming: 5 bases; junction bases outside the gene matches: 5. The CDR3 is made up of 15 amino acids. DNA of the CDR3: TGCGCCAGCAGCGGGGGACAGGGGGCGGAAGATACGCAGTATTTT. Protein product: CASSGGQGAEDTQYF.

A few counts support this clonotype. The CDR3, as DNA: TGTGCCAGCAGTTACGGGGGTAGCGGGAGCTCCGGAGATACGCAGTATTTT. It translates to CASSYGGSGSSGDTQYF. The chain links TRBV6-6 to TRBJ2-3; TRBD2 agrees at 9 bases. Losses at the gene ends were 2 bases for V and 5 bases for J; bases not matched to a gene: 11. The length of the CDR3 is 17 residues. CDR1 MNHNY and CDR2 SVGAGI come from the germline V gene (reference sequence).

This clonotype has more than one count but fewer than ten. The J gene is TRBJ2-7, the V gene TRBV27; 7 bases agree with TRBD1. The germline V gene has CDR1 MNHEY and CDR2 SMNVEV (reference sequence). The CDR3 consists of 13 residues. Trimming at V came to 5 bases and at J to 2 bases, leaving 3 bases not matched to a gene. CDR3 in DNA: TGTGCCAGCAGTCAGGGACAGCCCTACGAGCAGTACGTC. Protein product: CASSQGQPYEQYV.

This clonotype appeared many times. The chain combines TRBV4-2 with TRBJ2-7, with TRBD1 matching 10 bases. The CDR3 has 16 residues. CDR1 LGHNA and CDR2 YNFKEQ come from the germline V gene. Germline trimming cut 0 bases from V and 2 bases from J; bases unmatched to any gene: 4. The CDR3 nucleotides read TGTGCCAGCAGCCAAGAAAGGGACAGGGGCACCTACGAGCAGTACTTC. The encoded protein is CASSQERDRGTYEQYF.

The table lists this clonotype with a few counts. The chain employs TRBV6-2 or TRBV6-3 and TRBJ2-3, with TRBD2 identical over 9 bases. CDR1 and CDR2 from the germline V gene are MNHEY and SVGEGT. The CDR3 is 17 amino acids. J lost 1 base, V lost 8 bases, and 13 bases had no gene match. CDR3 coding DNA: TGTGCCAGCGGACCTAGCGGGGCCGTCGGAGGCACAGATACGCAGTATTTT. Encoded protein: CASGPSGAVGGTDTQYF.

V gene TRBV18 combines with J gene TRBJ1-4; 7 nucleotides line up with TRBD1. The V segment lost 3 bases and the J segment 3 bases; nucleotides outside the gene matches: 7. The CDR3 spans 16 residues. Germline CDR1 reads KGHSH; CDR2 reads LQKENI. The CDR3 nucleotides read TGTGCCAGCTCACCCGGACAGGCCGTTTCTAATGAAAAACTGTTTTTT. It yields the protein CASSPGQAVSNEKLFF.

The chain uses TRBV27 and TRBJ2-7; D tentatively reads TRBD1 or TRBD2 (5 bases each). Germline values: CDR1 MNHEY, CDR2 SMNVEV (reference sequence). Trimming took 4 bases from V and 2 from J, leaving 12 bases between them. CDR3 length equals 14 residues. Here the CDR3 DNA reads TGTGCCAGCAGTTGGAAACTGGGGGCCTACGAGCAGTACTTC. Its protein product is CASSWKLGAYEQYF.

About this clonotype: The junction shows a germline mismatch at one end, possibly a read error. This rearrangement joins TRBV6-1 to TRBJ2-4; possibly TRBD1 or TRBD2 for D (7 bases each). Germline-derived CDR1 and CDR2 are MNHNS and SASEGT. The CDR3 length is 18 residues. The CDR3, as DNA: TGTGCCAGCAGTGAAGCGCGGGGGATAGGGACAGCCAAAAACATTGAGTACTTC. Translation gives CASSEARGIGTAKNIEYF.

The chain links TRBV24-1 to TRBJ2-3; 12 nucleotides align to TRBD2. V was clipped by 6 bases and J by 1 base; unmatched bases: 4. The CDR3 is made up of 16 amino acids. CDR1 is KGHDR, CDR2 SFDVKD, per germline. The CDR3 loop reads CATSQTSGRGTDTQYF. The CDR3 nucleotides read TGTGCCACCAGTCAGACTAGCGGGAGAGGCACAGATACGCAGTATTTT.

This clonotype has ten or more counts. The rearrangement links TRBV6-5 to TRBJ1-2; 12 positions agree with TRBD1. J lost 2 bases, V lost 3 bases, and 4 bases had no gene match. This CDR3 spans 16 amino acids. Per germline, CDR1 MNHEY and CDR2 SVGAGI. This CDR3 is CASSYWDRGQNYGYTF. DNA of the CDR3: TGTGCCAGCAGTTATTGGGACAGGGGGCAAAACTATGGCTACACCTTC.

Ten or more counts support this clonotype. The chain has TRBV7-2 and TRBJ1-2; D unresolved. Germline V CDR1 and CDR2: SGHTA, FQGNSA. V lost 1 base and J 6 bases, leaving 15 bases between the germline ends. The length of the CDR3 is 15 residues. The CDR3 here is CASSLGPTREDGYTF. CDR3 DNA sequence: TGTGCCAGCAGCTTAGGCCCGACAAGGGAAGATGGCTACACCTTC.

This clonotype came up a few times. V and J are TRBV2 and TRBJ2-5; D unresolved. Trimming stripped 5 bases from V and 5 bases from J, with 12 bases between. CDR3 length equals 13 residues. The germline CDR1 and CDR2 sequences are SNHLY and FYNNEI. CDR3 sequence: CASSPDLVETQYF. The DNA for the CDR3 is TGTGCCAGCAGTCCTGATCTCGTTGAGACCCAGTACTTC.

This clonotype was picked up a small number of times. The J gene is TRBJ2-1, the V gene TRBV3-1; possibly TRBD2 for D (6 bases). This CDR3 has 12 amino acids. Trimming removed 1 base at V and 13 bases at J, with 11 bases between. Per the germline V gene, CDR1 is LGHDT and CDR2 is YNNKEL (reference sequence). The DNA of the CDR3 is TGTGCCAGCAGCCAAGGCCTAGCGTATCAGTTCTTC. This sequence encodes CASSQGLAYQFF.

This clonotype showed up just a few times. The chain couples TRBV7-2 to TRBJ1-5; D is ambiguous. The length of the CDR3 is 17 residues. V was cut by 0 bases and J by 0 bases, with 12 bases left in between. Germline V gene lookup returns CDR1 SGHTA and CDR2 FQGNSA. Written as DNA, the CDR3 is TGTGCCAGCAGCTTAGCTCGTGGAGGGCATAGCAATCAGCCCCAGCATTTT. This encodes CASSLARGGHSNQPQHF.

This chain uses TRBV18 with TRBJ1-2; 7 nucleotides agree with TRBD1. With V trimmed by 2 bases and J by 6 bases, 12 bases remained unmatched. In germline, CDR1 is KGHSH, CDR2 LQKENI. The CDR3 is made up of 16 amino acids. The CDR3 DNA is TGTGCCAGCTCACCAAACACGACAGGGACGATTAATGGCTACACCTTC. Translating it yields CASSPNTTGTINGYTF.

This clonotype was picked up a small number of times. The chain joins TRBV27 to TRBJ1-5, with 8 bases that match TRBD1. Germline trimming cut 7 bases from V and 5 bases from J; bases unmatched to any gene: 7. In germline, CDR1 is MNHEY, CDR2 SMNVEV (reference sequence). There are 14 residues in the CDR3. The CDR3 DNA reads TGTGCCAGCAAATTACAGGGGGTAGATCAGCCCCAGCATTTT. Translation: CASKLQGVDQPQHF.

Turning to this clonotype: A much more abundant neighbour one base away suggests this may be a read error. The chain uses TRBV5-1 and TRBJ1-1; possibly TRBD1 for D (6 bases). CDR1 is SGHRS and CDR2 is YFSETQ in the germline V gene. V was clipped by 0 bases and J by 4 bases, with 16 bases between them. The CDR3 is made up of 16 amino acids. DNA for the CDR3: TGCGCCAGCAGCTTGGGCACAGGGAGGATGCGCACTGAAGCTTTCTTT. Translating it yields CASSLGTGRMRTEAFF.

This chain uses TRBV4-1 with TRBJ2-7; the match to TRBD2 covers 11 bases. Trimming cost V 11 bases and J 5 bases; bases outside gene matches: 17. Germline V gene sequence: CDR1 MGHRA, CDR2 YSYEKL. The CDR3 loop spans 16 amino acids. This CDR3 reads CARPSKELAGVHEQYV. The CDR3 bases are TGCGCCCGCCCTTCGAAGGAACTAGCGGGAGTTCACGAGCAGTACGTC.

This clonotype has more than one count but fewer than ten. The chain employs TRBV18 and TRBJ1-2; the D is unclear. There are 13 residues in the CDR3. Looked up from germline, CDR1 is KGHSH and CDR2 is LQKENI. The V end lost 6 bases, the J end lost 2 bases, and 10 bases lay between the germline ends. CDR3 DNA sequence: TGTGCCAGCTCGCTCCTGTCCAACTATGGCTACACCTTC. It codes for CASSLLSNYGYTF.